This TCR beta chain was retrieved from a study of vaccination effects on CD4 cells after COVID-19. Study in general: It was two doses of either the BNT162b2 or mRNA-1273 vaccine that participants received.

Study-wide results and limits: Researchers report that only 1 of 255 vaccine-induced clones in healthy vaccinees cross-reacted with common cold coronaviruses.

Before sequencing, viral peptide pools were used by the ViraFEST assay to expand antigen-specific CD4+ T cells. It was after more than 8 days of culture that CD4+ T cells were isolated. Among the vaccine recipients, none had a prior SARS-CoV-2 infection, and nucleocapsid antibodies were negative. Both day 3 and day 7 saw half the medium replaced with IL-2 medium. The V gene end was trimmed by 8 bases and the J gene end by 4 bases; junction bases not matched to a gene: 7. There are 15 residues in the CDR3. Germline assignment: CDR1 SEHNR and CDR2 FQNEAQ (reference sequence). In regard to this clone: The antigen remains unidentified.

The repertoire was sequenced with immunoSEQ multiplex PCR; TCRdb's copy has only in-frame clones and lacks some. The sample holds around 83,000 clones; 74% are singletons and the top ten take 1.5% to 2%. This clonotype was sampled from a human donor who received a COVID-19 vaccine. The V gene is TRBV7-9, the J gene TRBJ2-5, with 13 positions matching TRBD2. The material was CD4+ T cells from PBMCs cultured with HCoV-229E spike peptides, obtained before COVID-19 vaccination. The CDR3 DNA is TGTGCCAGCGAACTAGCGGGGGGGCCCGGAGAGACCCAGTACTTC. Its translation: CASELAGGPGETQYF.